This record looks at one T cell receptor (beta chain) sequence and its context. With a J-beta primer mix and a sample-barcoded 5' primer, a second PCR ran 7 to 11 cycles. A single record per CDR3 protein comes from TCRdb applying MiXCR to the 5' RACE reads. Of roughly 860,000 distinct CDR3 sequences detected, less than 80% appear once; the ten largest clones hold about 30%. Deletions cut 0 bases from V and 3 bases from J, with 15 bases between. Germline CDR1 is SQVTM and CDR2 is ANQGSEA. There are 15 residues in the CDR3. This sample is part of a study of blood T cells in healthy people across ages. The V gene is TRBV29-1, the J gene TRBJ2-7; D is possibly TRBD1 (5 bases). The specimen was blood. This clonotype was sampled from a man between 25 and 39 years old in good health. The CDR3 DNA is TGCAGCGTTGAAGATCCTACAGGAGAAATCTACGAGCAGTACTTC. As protein: CSVEDPTGEIYEQYF.